Listed below are T cell receptor beta chains from one sample, sequenced in a study of T cell repertoires in cytomegalovirus infection. TCRdb reprocessed the reads with MiXCR, giving one entry per CDR3 protein. The sample records fewer than 550,000 distinct CDR3 sequences, around 11% being singletons. Sequenced: PBMCs. Receptor source: a human donor in good health (CMV status not recorded). Some clones in this sample may be carry-over from other donors' samples. Both conserved end residues are part of each CDR3. D genes are given only for firm matches. Clone size, where shown, is once, few, many, or a class for clones that have expanded.

TRBJ2-7,TRBV15,many,.,CATSSRVGVKEQYF,TGTGCCACCAGCAGCCGCGTCGGGGTTAAAGAGCAGTACTTC
TRBJ2-1,TRBV12-3/TRBV12-4,few,.,CASSLRAGPSYNEQFF,TGTGCCAGCAGTTTAAGAGCTGGTCCCTCCTACAATGAGCAGTTCTTC
TRBJ2-1,TRBV12-3/TRBV12-4,.,.,CASSIRTYNEQFF,TGTGCCAGCTCCATCCGGACCTACAATGAGCAGTTCTTC
TRBJ1-4,TRBV7-2,many,TRBD1,CASSRTGGNEKLFF,TGTGCCAGCAGCCGCACAGGGGGTAATGAAAAACTGTTTTTT
TRBJ1-1,TRBV5-1,many,.,CASSLGGAGGTEAFF,TGCGCCAGCAGCTTGGGCGGGGCTGGGGGGACTGAAGCTTTCTTT
TRBJ1-1,TRBV10-3,many,.,CAISDLSRGGTEAFF,TGTGCCATCAGTGATCTAAGCAGGGGAGGTACTGAAGCTTTCTTT
TRBJ2-3,TRBV20-1,.,.,CSASVGGTDTQYF,TGCAGTGCTAGTGTCGGGGGAACAGATACGCAGTATTTT
TRBJ1-5,TRBV30,.,.,CAWEAGRDQPQHF,TGTGCCTGGGAGGCAGGGAGGGATCAGCCCCAGCATTTT
TRBJ2-2,TRBV6-1,many,TRBD1,CASRKETGGTGELFF,TGTGCCAGCAGAAAAGAGACAGGGGGCACCGGGGAGCTGTTTTTT
TRBJ2-5,TRBV5-6,few,.,CASSPGPRTQYF,TGTGCCAGCAGCCCGGGCCCCCGGACCCAGTACTTC
TRBJ2-1,TRBV4-1,many,TRBD2,CASSPSPTSLEQFF,TGCGCCAGCAGCCCATCCCCGACTAGCTTGGAGCAGTTCTTC
TRBJ1-1,TRBV12-3/TRBV12-4,few,TRBD1,CASSPRGGANTEAFF,TGTGCCAGCAGTCCCAGGGGGGGGGCGAACACTGAAGCTTTCTTT
TRBJ2-3,TRBV5-4,few,.,CASSPTGRGGTDTQYF,TGTGCCAGCAGCCCGACAGGTCGAGGGGGTACAGATACGCAGTATTTT
TRBJ1-1,TRBV14,.,TRBD1,CASSQGRWTGGKAFF,TGTGCCAGCAGCCAAGGACGATGGACAGGGGGAAAAGCTTTCTTT
TRBJ1-1,TRBV30,few,.,CAWSVGGNTEAFF,TGTGCCTGGAGTGTTGGGGGGAACACTGAAGCTTTCTTT
TRBJ2-5,TRBV20-1,.,TRBD1,CSAYPQGARETQYF,TGCAGTGCTTACCCCCAGGGGGCGCGAGAGACCCAGTACTTC
TRBJ2-1,TRBV7-8,many,.,CASSSVQRAASYNEQFF,TGTGCCAGCAGCTCTGTCCAACGGGCCGCCTCCTACAATGAGCAGTTCTTC
TRBJ2-3,TRBV5-6,many,.,CASSLGWPSTDTQYF,TGTGCCAGCAGCTTGGGGTGGCCTAGCACAGATACGCAGTATTTT
TRBJ1-1,TRBV5-1,few,TRBD1,CASSPGLADRGPHTEAFF,TGCGCCAGCAGCCCGGGCTTGGCGGACAGGGGGCCGCACACTGAAGCTTTCTTT
TRBJ1-6,TRBV24-1,.,TRBD1,CATSAGTGVSPLHF,TGTGCCACCAGTGCTGGGACAGGGGTTTCACCCCTCCACTTT
TRBJ2-7,TRBV7-9,many,.,CASSLKPAEQYF,TGTGCCAGCAGCTTAAAACCGGCCGAGCAGTACTTC
TRBJ2-7,TRBV15,few,.,CATSRAPNPTDNYEQYF,TGTGCCACCAGCAGAGCTCCCAACCCCACGGATAACTACGAGCAGTACTTC
TRBJ2-1,TRBV5-4,many,TRBD2,CASSPGLAGGRSEQFF,TGTGCCAGCAGCCCGGGACTAGCGGGGGGAAGAAGTGAGCAGTTCTTC
TRBJ1-5,TRBV18,many,TRBD1,CASSRDRGLFQPQHF,TGTGCCAGCTCACGGGACAGGGGGCTGTTTCAGCCCCAGCATTTT
TRBJ2-3,TRBV6-5,few,TRBD2,CASSPSGGSRGTQYF,TGTGCCAGCAGCCCCTCGGGGGGATCCCGAGGTACGCAGTATTTT
TRBJ1-4,TRBV7-9,many,.,CASRQGREKLFF,TGTGCCAGCAGACAGGGAAGGGAAAAACTGTTTTTT
TRBJ1-3,TRBV10-3,many,.,CAISDRDRFSGNTIYF,TGTGCCATCAGTGACAGGGACCGATTTTCTGGAAACACCATATATTTT
TRBJ1-1,TRBV5-1,.,TRBD1,CASSSRGLTNTEAFF,TGCGCCAGCAGCTCCAGGGGGCTCACGAACACTGAAGCTTTCTTT
TRBJ1-5,TRBV7-8,many,.,CASSSQNSNQPQHF,TGTGCCAGCAGCTCGCAGAATAGCAATCAGCCCCAGCATTTT
TRBJ1-1,TRBV30,.,TRBD1,CAWRAMGQGYTEAFF,TGTGCCTGGAGAGCCATGGGACAGGGATACACTGAAGCTTTCTTT
TRBJ2-7,TRBV7-2,many,TRBD1,CASSRDGTGFYEQYF,TGTGCCAGCAGCCGAGATGGGACAGGGTTCTACGAGCAGTACTTC
TRBJ2-3,TRBV20-1,.,TRBD2,CSASHGAGGVADTQYF,TGCAGTGCTAGCCATGGGGCGGGAGGGGTGGCAGATACGCAGTATTTT
TRBJ2-5,TRBV4-1,many,.,CASSQEGSGETQYF,TGCGCCAGCAGCCAAGAGGGGAGTGGGGAGACCCAGTACTTC
TRBJ2-7,TRBV29-1,few,.,CSVEDHCDLRASYEQYF,TGCAGCGTTGAAGACCACTGTGACCTACGGGCTTCCTACGAGCAGTACTTC
TRBJ2-1,TRBV5-5,.,.,CASSLGRSNEQFF,TGTGCCAGCAGCTTGGGTCGGTCCAATGAGCAGTTCTTC
TRBJ1-5,TRBV6-1,many,.,CASSENSPRQPQHF,TGTGCCAGCAGTGAAAACAGCCCGCGGCAGCCCCAGCATTTT
TRBJ1-1,TRBV5-4,many,.,CASRSVGGRNTEAFF,TGTGCCAGCAGGTCGGTCGGGGGGAGGAACACTGAAGCTTTCTTT
TRBJ2-2,TRBV7-3,once,TRBD1,CASSFGTGYTRELFF,TGTGCCAGCAGCTTTGGGACAGGGTACACCCGGGAGCTGTTTTTT